One sample yielded the 32 T cell receptor beta chains listed below, sequenced in a study of T-cell reconstitution after alpha-beta-depleted transplantation in children. TCRbeta library construction was performed incorporating unique molecular identifiers. MiXCR, applied by TCRdb to the PCR reads, yields one record per CDR3 protein. The repertoire includes 90,000 to 130,000 distinct CDR3 sequences, 10% of them detected once, and approximately 7.9% sits in the top ten. The starting material was PBMCs from the stem cell graft donor, obtained from the stem cell graft. These receptor sequences come from a human donor who donated a stem cell graft to a child with acute lymphoblastic leukemia.

Many counts were recorded for this clonotype. The rearrangement uses TRBV29-1 and TRBJ1-2; 8 bases match TRBD1. CDR3 length: 14 residues. Per germline, CDR1 SQVTM and CDR2 ANQGSEA. The CDR3 DNA reads TGCGGGACAGGAGCCCATTTATCTAACTATGGCTACACCTTC. This encodes CGTGAHLSNYGYTF.

At least ten counts were recorded for this clonotype. The chain joins TRBV25-1 to TRBJ2-7; 12 bases are shared with TRBD1. Germline loops: CDR1 MGHDK, CDR2 SYGVNS. With 1 base clipped from V and 4 bases from J, the junction kept 5 bases outside the gene matches. The CDR3 spans 16 residues. The CDR3 spells CASSELGDRGLYEQYF. Here the CDR3 DNA reads TGTGCCAGCAGTGAATTAGGGGACAGGGGGCTTTACGAGCAGTACTTC.

This clonotype has a handful of counts. A much larger clone sits a single nucleotide away, making a read error possible. The rearrangement joins TRBV12-3 or TRBV12-4 to TRBJ1-5; D call uncertain. V lost 6 bases to trimming and J lost 9 bases, with 9 bases between them. The CDR3 spans 11 residues. The CDR3 nucleotides read TGTGCCAGCAGATCCAGGTGGCCCCAGCATTTT. Translated: CASRSRWPQHF.

The sample holds many counts of this clonotype. CDR3: CASSSYGRGTDTQYF. In DNA, the CDR3 is TGTGCCAGCAGTTCGTATGGACGGGGCACAGATACGCAGTATTTT. The rearrangement links TRBV12-3 or TRBV12-4 to TRBJ2-3; D remains unclear. This CDR3 region has 15 residues. Trimming cost V 4 bases and J 1 base, with 12 bases left between them.

This clonotype was seen at least ten times. V and J are TRBV14 and TRBJ1-4; D gene uncertain. Germline V gene lookup returns CDR1 SGHDN and CDR2 FVKESK. Trimming removed 3 bases at V and 5 bases at J, with 7 bases between. The CDR3 is made up of 13 amino acids. The CDR3 spells CASSHSSNEKLFF. CDR3 coding DNA: TGTGCCAGCAGCCACAGTTCGAATGAAAAACTGTTTTTT.

This clonotype was seen ten or more times. The chain recombines TRBV20-1 with TRBJ1-2; 12 bases are shared with TRBD1. V shed 6 bases and J 3 bases; nucleotides not matched to a gene: 11. CDR3 length: 16 residues. Germline V CDR1 and CDR2: DFQATT, SNEGSKA (reference sequence). The CDR3 region is CSAGRDRGLGDYGYTF. The CDR3 DNA is TGCAGTGCCGGCCGGGACAGGGGGCTTGGGGACTATGGCTACACCTTC.

In this sample, this clonotype turned up many times. The chain couples TRBV6-5 to TRBJ1-4, with a tentative D call TRBD1 (6 bases). The V gene lost 8 bases and the J gene lost 7 bases, with 17 bases spanning the gap. The germline V gene has CDR1 MNHEY and CDR2 SVGAGI. The CDR3 extends over 14 amino acids. Here the CDR3 reads CASGGGVQREKLFF. As DNA, the CDR3 is TGTGCCAGCGGGGGGGGCGTTCAGCGTGAAAAACTGTTTTTT.

There are a few counts of this clonotype. The chain uses TRBV5-4 and TRBJ1-1, with D hard to call. The ends were cut back, 2 bases at V and 5 bases at J, with 16 bases in the middle. The germline V gene has CDR1 SGHNT and CDR2 YYREEE (reference sequence). This CDR3 contains 15 residues. The CDR3 DNA follows: TGTGCCAGCAGCTTCGAATCTGCGGGTACGACTGAAGCTTTCTTT. Amino acids: CASSFESAGTTEAFF.

This clonotype appeared many times. The chain links TRBV29-1 to TRBJ2-7; TRBD1 is a possible D gene (6 bases). CDR1 and CDR2 (germline): SQVTM, ANQGSEA. This CDR3 spans 13 amino acids. Deletions cut 7 bases from V and 6 bases from J, with 19 bases between. The DNA of the CDR3 is TGCAGCGGCGGGTACAGGGAAGGTGGCGAGCAGTACTTC. It codes for CSGGYREGGEQYF.

The chain combines TRBV14 with TRBJ1-1; TRBD1 agrees at 8 bases. CDR1 is SGHDN, CDR2 FVKESK, per germline. The junction had 4 bases not matched to a gene; V was cut back by 1 base and J by 0 bases. The CDR3 runs to 16 residues. CDR3 sequence (DNA): TGTGCCAGCAGCCAAGGACAGGGGATAATGAACACTGAAGCTTTCTTT. The encoded protein is CASSQGQGIMNTEAFF.

There are a few counts of this clonotype. The J gene is TRBJ2-1, the V gene TRBV24-1, with 8 bases fitting TRBD1. Germline V CDR1 and CDR2: KGHDR, SFDVKD. J was trimmed by 9 bases and V by 7 bases; bases with no gene match: 7. CDR3 length: 13 residues. In nucleotides, the CDR3 is TGTGCCACCAGGACGACAGGGGTGGGTGAGCAGTTCTTC. Its protein is CATRTTGVGEQFF.

This clonotype has at least ten counts. The chain employs TRBV4-3 and TRBJ2-6, with a weak D call TRBD1 (5 bases). The CDR3 contains 18 residues. Germline lookup yields CDR1 LGHNA and CDR2 YSLEER. V was cut by 3 bases and J by 0 bases, with 15 bases left in between. The CDR3 coding sequence is TGCGCCAGCAGCCAGGAACAGGCCCTGAACTCTGGGGCCAACGTCCTGACTTTC. It yields the protein CASSQEQALNSGANVLTF.

This clonotype was observed at least ten times. The J gene is TRBJ2-2, the V gene TRBV19; 7 nucleotides agree with TRBD1. Trimming cost V 7 bases and J 6 bases; bases outside gene matches: 8. CDR3 length: 14 amino acids. CDR1 and CDR2 (germline): LNHDA, SQIVND (reference sequence). The CDR3 here is CASTLLTGAGELFF. The CDR3 bases are TGTGCCAGTACCCTCCTTACAGGGGCCGGGGAGCTGTTTTTT. The full variable domain, with the rest looked up from reference TRBV19 and TRBJ2-2, is DGGITQSPKYLFRKEGQNVTLSCEQNLNHDAMYWYRQDPGQGLRLIYYSQIVNDFQKGDIAEGYSVSREKKESFPLTVTSAQKNPTAFYLCASTLLTGAGELFFGEGSRLTVL.

This clonotype was counted ten times or more. J is TRBJ1-5 and V is TRBV7-2, with D possibly matching TRBD1 (6 bases). V lost 1 base to trimming and J lost 5 bases, with 12 bases between them. The CDR3 loop spans 15 amino acids. The V gene's germline CDR1 is SGHTA and CDR2 FQGNSA. The CDR3 coding sequence is TGTGCCAGCAGCTTAGAGGGGGGAACCGATCAGCCCCAGCATTTT. This sequence encodes CASSLEGGTDQPQHF.

This clonotype was recorded at least ten times. This chain links TRBV20-1 with TRBJ2-1; 11 bases are shared with TRBD2. Germline values: CDR1 DFQATT, CDR2 SNEGSKA (reference sequence). The CDR3 consists of 13 residues. Unmatched junction bases numbered 2, after V lost 3 bases and J lost 7 bases. For the CDR3, the DNA is TGCAGTGCTAGTACTAGCGGGGGTAATGAGCAGTTCTTC. Its protein product is CSASTSGGNEQFF.

This clonotype was seen many times. The J gene is TRBJ2-3, the V gene TRBV9; the match to TRBD2 covers 10 bases. Germline V CDR1 and CDR2: SGDLS, YYNGEE. The CDR3 is 16 amino acids. After removal of 4 bases from V and 5 bases from J, the junction contained 10 bases not matched to a gene. CDR3: CASSPRTSGVGDTQYF. The DNA for the CDR3 is TGTGCCAGCAGCCCCAGGACTAGCGGCGTTGGAGATACGCAGTATTTT.

This clonotype was seen ten or more times. The chain joins TRBV20-1 to TRBJ1-2, with 7 bases fitting TRBD1. Trimming removed 0 bases from V and 0 bases from J; junction bases left unmatched: 7. Germline CDR1 is DFQATT and CDR2 is SNEGSKA (reference sequence). CDR3 length equals 16 residues. The CDR3 is CSARDQGVIANYGYTF. CDR3 nucleotides: TGCAGTGCTAGAGATCAGGGGGTAATCGCTAACTATGGCTACACCTTC.

At least ten counts were recorded for this clonotype. The gene calls are TRBV5-5 and TRBJ2-7; the match to TRBD2 covers 10 bases. J was trimmed by 2 bases and V by 0 bases; bases with no gene match: 5. Per germline, CDR1 SGHKS and CDR2 YYEKEE (reference sequence). The CDR3 consists of 16 residues. The CDR3, as DNA: TGTGCCAGCAGCTTGGAAGCGGGGGGGGACCCCTACGAGCAGTACTTC. Residues: CASSLEAGGDPYEQYF.

This clonotype was detected ten times or more. J is TRBJ2-2 and V is TRBV20-1; 9 bases line up with TRBD1. CDR1 and CDR2 from the germline V gene are DFQATT and SNEGSKA (reference sequence). J lost 2 bases, V lost 0 bases, and 4 bases had no gene match. The CDR3 has 16 residues. The CDR3 nucleotides read TGCAGTGCTAGAGAGAAGGGACAGGGAAACACCGGGGAGCTGTTTTTT. Residues: CSAREKGQGNTGELFF.

This clonotype occurred many times. The chain couples TRBV5-1 to TRBJ2-3, with 7 bases fitting TRBD1. The CDR3 has 14 residues. Trimming removed 3 bases from V and 0 bases from J; junction bases left unmatched: 1. Per germline, CDR1 SGHRS and CDR2 YFSETQ. The CDR3 bases are TGCGCCAGCAGCTCGACAGGGAGCACAGATACGCAGTATTTT. Protein sequence: CASSSTGSTDTQYF.

This clonotype occurred many times. The chain recombines TRBV20-1 with TRBJ1-1; weak D call: TRBD1 (5 bases). The CDR3 totals 15 residues. V was clipped by 5 bases and J by 3 bases, with 19 bases between them. Germline V gives CDR1 DFQATT, CDR2 SNEGSKA (reference sequence). The CDR3 DNA reads TGCAGTGCTGGACCTCCTTCCGGGGGTGACACTGAAGCTTTCTTT. Translated, it gives CSAGPPSGGDTEAFF.

The table lists this clonotype with many counts. This rearrangement joins TRBV4-2 to TRBJ2-5; 10 bases are shared with TRBD2. CDR1 LGHNA and CDR2 YNFKEQ come from the germline V gene. Trimming at V came to 1 base and at J to 1 base, leaving 6 bases not matched to a gene. The CDR3 loop spans 17 amino acids. In nucleotides, the CDR3 is TGTGCCAGCAGCCAAGCGCGATCTAGCGGGGGCCAAGAGACCCAGTACTTC. The encoded protein is CASSQARSSGGQETQYF.

This clonotype occurred many times. In nucleotides, the CDR3 is TGTGCCTGGAGTGTTGCCAGAGTCTACGAGCAGTACTTC. Translation: CAWSVARVYEQYF. This chain links TRBV30 with TRBJ2-7; D unresolved. The V gene's germline CDR1 is GTSNPN and CDR2 SVGIG (reference sequence). The CDR3 has 13 amino acids. V was pared by 0 bases and J by 3 bases, with 9 bases between.

Worth noting for this clonotype: This sequence may be a read error, since a much larger clone differs from it by one base. The genes are TRBV20-1 and TRBJ2-7; D could derive from TRBD1 or TRBD2 (6 bases each). CDR1 DFQATT and CDR2 SNEGSKA come from the germline V gene (reference sequence). The CDR3 totals 15 residues. The CDR3 DNA reads as TGCACTGCTAGAGATCTTCTAGGGGGGTCCTACGAGCAGTACTTC. This encodes CTARDLLGGSYEQYF.

In its sample, this clonotype was seen many times. The V and J genes are TRBV20-1 and TRBJ2-7; D gene uncertain. Germline-derived CDR1 and CDR2 are DFQATT and SNEGSKA (reference sequence). The CDR3 runs 13 residues. The germline V and J ends were trimmed by 5 bases and 6 bases, with 17 bases remaining between them. CDR3 protein: CSADRPINVEQYF. In nucleotides, the CDR3 is TGCAGTGCTGACCGCCCGATAAACGTCGAGCAGTACTTC.

This clonotype was seen at least ten times. CDR3 bases: TGTGCCACCAGGGACAGATACATGAACACTGAAGCTTTCTTT. Protein sequence: CATRDRYMNTEAFF. The rearrangement links TRBV15 to TRBJ1-1; D is possibly TRBD1 (6 bases). The CDR3 sequence is 14 residues long. Between the trimmed V and J ends, which lost 6 bases and 0 bases, there was a span of 11 bases. Germline CDR1 and CDR2: LNHNV and YYDKDF (reference sequence).

This clonotype was seen repeatedly, ten times or more. This chain connects TRBV9 to TRBJ2-7; D is unresolved. From germline, CDR1 is SGDLS and CDR2 YYNGEE. The CDR3 contains 12 residues. The germline V and J ends were trimmed by 2 bases and 0 bases, with 3 bases remaining between them. The DNA for the CDR3 is TGTGCCAGCAGCGTCGACTCCTACGAGCAGTACTTC. It translates to CASSVDSYEQYF.

This chain uses TRBV7-8 with TRBJ2-7; D remains unclear. Looked up from germline, CDR1 is SGHVS and CDR2 is FQNEAQ. The CDR3 is 13 residues long. V dropped 6 bases and J dropped 6 bases, with 15 bases sitting between them. CDR3 protein: CASRWASTPEQYF. In nucleotides, the CDR3 is TGTGCCAGCAGATGGGCCTCCACCCCCGAGCAGTACTTC.

This clonotype was detected many times. The chain links TRBV23-1 to TRBJ2-5; TRBD2 agrees at 8 bases. TRBV23-1 falls under the ORF class, with uncertain function. The V gene end was trimmed by 0 bases and the J gene end by 4 bases; junction bases not matched to a gene: 13. This CDR3 spans 18 amino acids. CDR3 in amino acids: CASSQSNSSGLAGETQYF. In DNA, the CDR3 is TGCGCCAGCAGTCAATCTAATTCATCTGGACTAGCCGGAGAGACCCAGTACTTC.

A note on this clonotype: A much larger clone is a single base away; this may be a read error. The rearrangement links TRBV18 to TRBJ1-4; 10 positions agree with TRBD1. The CDR3 totals 16 residues. Germline V gene sequence: CDR1 KGHSH, CDR2 LQKENI. In nucleotides, the CDR3 is TGTTCCAGCTCACCACCGCGACAGGGGGCCCATGAAAAACTGTTTTTT. Translating it yields CSSSPPRQGAHEKLFF.

This clonotype has at least ten counts. The rearrangement links TRBV18 to TRBJ1-2; maybe TRBD1 (6 bases). Trimming took 2 bases from V and 5 from J, leaving 9 bases between them. CDR1 is KGHSH and CDR2 is LQKENI in the germline V gene. The CDR3 sequence is 13 residues long. The CDR3 region has the DNA TGTGCCAGCTCACCAGAAGGGGGATATGGCTACACCTTC. It translates to CASSPEGGYGYTF.

This clonotype appeared many times. CDR3 nucleotides: TGTGCCAGCAGTTCAGAGGGCCGGAACTATGAGCAGTTCTTC. This translates into CASSSEGRNYEQFF. The chain is built from TRBV7-2 and TRBJ2-1, with D possibly matching TRBD2 (5 bases). V shed 6 bases and J shed 8 bases, with 17 bases lying between them. Germline lookup yields CDR1 SGHTA and CDR2 FQGNSA. The CDR3 extends over 14 amino acids.